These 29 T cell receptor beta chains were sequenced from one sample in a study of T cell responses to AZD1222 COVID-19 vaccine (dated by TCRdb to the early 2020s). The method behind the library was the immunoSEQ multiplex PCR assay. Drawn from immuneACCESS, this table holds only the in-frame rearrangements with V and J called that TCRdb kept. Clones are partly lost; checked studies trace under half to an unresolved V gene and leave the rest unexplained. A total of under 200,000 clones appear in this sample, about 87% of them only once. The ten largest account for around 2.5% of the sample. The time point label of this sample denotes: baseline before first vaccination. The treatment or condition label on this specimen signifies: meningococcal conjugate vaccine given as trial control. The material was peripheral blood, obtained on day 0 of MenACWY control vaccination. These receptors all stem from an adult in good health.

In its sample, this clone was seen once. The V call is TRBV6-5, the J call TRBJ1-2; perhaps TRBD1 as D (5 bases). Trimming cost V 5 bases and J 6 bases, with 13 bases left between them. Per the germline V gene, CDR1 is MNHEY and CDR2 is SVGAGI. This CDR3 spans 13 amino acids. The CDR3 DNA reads TGTGCCAGCAGTAACCCTCAGGGAAATGGCTACACCTTC. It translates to CASSNPQGNGYTF.

The CDR3 coding sequence is TGTGCCAGCAGTGAATGGGGCGGGGGGCCGGAGACCCAGTACTTC. Amino acid sequence: CASSEWGGGPETQYF. This chain links TRBV6-1 with TRBJ2-5; TRBD2 agrees at 8 bases. The length of the CDR3 is 15 residues. The V segment lost 2 bases and the J segment 5 bases; nucleotides outside the gene matches: 7. In germline, CDR1 is MNHNS, CDR2 SASEGT.

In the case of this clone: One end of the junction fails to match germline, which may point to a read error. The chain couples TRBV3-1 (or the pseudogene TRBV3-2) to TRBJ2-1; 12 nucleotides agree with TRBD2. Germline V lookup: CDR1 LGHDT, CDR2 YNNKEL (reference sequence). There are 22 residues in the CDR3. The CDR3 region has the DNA TGTGCCAGCAGCAAAGAGACGTGGCTAGCGGGGGGGGTCGGAATTTACTACAATGAGCAGTTCTTC. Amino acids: CASSKETWLAGGVGIYYNEQFF.

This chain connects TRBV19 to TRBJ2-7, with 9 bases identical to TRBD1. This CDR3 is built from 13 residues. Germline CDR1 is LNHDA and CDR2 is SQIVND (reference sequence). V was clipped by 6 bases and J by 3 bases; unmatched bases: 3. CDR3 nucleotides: TGTGCCAGTAGGGACAGGGGAGTCTACGAGCAGTACTTC. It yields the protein CASRDRGVYEQYF.

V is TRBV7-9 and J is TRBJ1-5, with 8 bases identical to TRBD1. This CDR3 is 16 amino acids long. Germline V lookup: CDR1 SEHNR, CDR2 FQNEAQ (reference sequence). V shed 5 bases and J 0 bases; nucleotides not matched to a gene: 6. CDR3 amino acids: CASSHGTGHSNQPQHF. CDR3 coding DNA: TGTGCCAGCAGCCATGGGACAGGACATAGCAATCAGCCCCAGCATTTT. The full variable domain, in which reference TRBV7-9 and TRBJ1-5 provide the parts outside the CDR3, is DTGVSQNPRHKITKRGQNVTFRCDPISEHNRLYWYRQTLGQGPEFLTYFQNEAQLEKSRLLSDRFSAERPKGSFSTLEIQRTEQGDSAMYLCASSHGTGHSNQPQHFGDGTRLSIL.

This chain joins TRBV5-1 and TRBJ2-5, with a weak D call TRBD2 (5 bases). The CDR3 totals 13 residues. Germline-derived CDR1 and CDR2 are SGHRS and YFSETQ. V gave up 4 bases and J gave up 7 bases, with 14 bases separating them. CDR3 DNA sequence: TGCGCCAGCAGCCAGAAAAATCGGGGGACCCAGTACTTC. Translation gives CASSQKNRGTQYF.

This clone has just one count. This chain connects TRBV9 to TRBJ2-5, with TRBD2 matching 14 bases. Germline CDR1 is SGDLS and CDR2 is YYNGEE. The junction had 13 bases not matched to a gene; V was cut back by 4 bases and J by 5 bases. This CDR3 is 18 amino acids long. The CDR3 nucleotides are TGTGCCAGCAGCCCCGGTAGAATGGGACTAGCGGGGGTGGAGACCCAGTACTTC. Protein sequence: CASSPGRMGLAGVETQYF.

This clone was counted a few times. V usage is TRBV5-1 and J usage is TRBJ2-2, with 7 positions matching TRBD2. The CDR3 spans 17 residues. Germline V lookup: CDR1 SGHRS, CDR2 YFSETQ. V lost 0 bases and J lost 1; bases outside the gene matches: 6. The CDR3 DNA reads TGCGCCAGCAGCTTGGTGGGCGGGGGAATGAACACCGGGGAGCTGTTTTTT. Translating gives CASSLVGGGMNTGELFF.

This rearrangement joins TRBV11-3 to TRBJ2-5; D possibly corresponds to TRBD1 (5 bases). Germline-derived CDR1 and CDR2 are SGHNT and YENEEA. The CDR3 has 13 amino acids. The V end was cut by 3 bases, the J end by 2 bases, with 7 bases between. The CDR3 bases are TGTGCCAGCAGCTTGGGGCAGCAAGAGACCCAGTACTTC. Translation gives CASSLGQQETQYF.

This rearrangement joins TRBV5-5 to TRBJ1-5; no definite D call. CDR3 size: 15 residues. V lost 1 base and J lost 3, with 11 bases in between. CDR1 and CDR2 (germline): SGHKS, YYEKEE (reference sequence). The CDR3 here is CASSLRGGDNQPQHF. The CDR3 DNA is TGTGCCAGCAGCTTGCGGGGAGGCGACAATCAGCCCCAGCATTTT.

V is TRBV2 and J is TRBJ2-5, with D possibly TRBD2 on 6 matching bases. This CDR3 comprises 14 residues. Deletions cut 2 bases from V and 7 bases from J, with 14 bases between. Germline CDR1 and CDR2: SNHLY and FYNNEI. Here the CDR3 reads CASSELAGRGTQYF. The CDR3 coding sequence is TGTGCCAGCAGTGAACTTGCTGGGCGGGGGACCCAGTACTTC.

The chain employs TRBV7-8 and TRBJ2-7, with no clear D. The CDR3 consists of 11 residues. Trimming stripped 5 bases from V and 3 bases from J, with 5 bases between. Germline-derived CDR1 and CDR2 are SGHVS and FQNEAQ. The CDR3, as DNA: TGTGCCAGCAGCCCCGGCTACGAGCAGTACTTC. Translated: CASSPGYEQYF.

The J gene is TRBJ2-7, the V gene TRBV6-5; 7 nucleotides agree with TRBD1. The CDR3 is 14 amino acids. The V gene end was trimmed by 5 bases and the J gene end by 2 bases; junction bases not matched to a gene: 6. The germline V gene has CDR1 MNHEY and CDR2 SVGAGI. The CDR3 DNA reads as TGTGCCAGCAGTCGACCGGGACAGACCTACGAGCAGTACTTC. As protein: CASSRPGQTYEQYF.

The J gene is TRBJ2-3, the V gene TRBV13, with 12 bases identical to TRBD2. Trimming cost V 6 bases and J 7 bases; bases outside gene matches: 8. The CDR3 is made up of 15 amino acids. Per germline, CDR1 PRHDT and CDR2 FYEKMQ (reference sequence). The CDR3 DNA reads TGTGCCAGCAGTTACACTAGCGGGAGGAGGAATACGCAGTATTTT. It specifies CASSYTSGRRNTQYF.

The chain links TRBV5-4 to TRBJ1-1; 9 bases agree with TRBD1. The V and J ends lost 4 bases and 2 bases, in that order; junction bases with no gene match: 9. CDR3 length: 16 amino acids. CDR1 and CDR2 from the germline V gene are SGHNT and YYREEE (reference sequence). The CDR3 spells CASSTNRGQGNTEAFF. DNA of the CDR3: TGTGCCAGCAGCACAAACCGGGGACAGGGTAACACTGAAGCTTTCTTT.

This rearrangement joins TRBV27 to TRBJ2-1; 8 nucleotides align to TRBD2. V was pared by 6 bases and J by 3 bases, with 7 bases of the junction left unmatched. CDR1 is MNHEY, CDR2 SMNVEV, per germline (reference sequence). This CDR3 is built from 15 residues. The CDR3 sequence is CASSQRELVYNEQFF. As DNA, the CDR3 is TGTGCCAGCAGCCAGCGGGAGCTGGTCTACAATGAGCAGTTCTTC.

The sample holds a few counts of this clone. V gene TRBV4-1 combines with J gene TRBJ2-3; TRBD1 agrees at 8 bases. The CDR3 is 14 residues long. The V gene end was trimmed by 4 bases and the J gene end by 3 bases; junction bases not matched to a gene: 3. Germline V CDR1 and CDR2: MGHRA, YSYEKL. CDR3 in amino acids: CASSPQGATDTQYF. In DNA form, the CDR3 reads TGCGCCAGCAGCCCCCAGGGGGCAACAGATACGCAGTATTTT.

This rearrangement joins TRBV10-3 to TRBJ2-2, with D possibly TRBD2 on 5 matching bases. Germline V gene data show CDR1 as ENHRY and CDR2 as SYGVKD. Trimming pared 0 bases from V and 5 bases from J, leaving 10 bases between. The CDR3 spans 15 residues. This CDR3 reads CAISESRVGTGELFF. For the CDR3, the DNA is TGTGCCATCAGTGAGTCGCGGGTGGGGACCGGGGAGCTGTTTTTT.

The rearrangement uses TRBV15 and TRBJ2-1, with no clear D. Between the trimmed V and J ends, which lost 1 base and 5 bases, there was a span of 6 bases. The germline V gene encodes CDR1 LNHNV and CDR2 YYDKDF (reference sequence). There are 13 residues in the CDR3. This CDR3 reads CATSRGTNNEQFF. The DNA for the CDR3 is TGTGCCACCAGCAGAGGGACCAACAATGAGCAGTTCTTC.

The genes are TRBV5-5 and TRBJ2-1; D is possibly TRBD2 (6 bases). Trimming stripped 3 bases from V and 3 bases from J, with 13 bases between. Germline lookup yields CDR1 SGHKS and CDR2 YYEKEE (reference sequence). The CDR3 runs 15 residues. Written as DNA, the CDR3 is TGTGCCAGCAGCTCCCCCGGGGGTGGCTACAATGAGCAGTTCTTC. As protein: CASSSPGGGYNEQFF.

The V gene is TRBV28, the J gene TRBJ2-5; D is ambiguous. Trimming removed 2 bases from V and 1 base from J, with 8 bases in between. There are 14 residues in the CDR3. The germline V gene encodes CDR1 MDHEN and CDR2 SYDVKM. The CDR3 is CASSLPGVQETQYF. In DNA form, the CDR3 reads TGTGCCAGCAGTTTACCGGGCGTCCAAGAGACCCAGTACTTC.

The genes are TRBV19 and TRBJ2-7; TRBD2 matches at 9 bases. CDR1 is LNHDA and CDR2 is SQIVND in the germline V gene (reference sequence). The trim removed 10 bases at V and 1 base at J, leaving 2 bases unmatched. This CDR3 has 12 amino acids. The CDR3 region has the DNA TGTGCCACCGCGGGGGGGTCCTACGAGCAGTACTTC. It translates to CATAGGSYEQYF. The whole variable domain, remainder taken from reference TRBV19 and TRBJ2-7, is DGGITQSPKYLFRKEGQNVTLSCEQNLNHDAMYWYRQDPGQGLRLIYYSQIVNDFQKGDIAEGYSVSREKKESFPLTVTSAQKNPTAFYLCATAGGSYEQYFGPGTRLTVT.

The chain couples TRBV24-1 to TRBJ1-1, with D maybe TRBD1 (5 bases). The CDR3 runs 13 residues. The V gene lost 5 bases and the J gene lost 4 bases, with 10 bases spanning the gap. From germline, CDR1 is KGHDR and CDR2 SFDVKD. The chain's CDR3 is CATSAGRGTEAFF. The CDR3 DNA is TGTGCCACCAGTGCAGGGCGCGGCACTGAAGCTTTCTTT.

The DNA of the CDR3 is TGTGCCTGGAGTGTGCACAGGGGTGGCAATCAGCCCCAGCATTTT. It codes for CAWSVHRGGNQPQHF. The V call is TRBV30, the J call TRBJ1-5; 7 bases map to TRBD1. This CDR3 has 15 residues. The V segment lost 0 bases and the J segment 2 bases; nucleotides outside the gene matches: 4. Germline lookup yields CDR1 GTSNPN and CDR2 SVGIG (reference sequence).

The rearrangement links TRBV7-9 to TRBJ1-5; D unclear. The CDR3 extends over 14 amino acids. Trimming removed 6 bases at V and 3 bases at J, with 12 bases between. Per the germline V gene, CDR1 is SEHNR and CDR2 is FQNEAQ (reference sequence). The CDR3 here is CASSADGYNQPQHF. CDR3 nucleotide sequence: TGTGCCAGCAGTGCGGACGGCTACAATCAGCCCCAGCATTTT.

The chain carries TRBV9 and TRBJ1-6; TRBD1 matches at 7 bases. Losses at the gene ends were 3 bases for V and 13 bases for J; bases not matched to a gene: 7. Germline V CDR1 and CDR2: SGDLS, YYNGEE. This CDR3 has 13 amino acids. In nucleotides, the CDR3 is TGTGCCAGCAGCGAGACGGACAGGCCCCCCCTCCACTTT. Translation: CASSETDRPPLHF.

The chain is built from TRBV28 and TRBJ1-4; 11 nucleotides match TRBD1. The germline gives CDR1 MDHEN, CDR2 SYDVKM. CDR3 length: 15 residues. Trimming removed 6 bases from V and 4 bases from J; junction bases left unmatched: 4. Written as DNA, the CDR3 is TGTGCCAGCAGCGAAGGGACAGGGGGTAATGAAAAACTGTTTTTT. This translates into CASSEGTGGNEKLFF.

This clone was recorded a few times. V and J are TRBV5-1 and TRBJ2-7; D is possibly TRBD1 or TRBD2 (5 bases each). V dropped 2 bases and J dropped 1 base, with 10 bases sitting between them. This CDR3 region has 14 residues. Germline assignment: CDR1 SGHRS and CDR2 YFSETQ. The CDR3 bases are TGCGCCAGCAGCTTAGGGACGTTTTCCTACGAGCAGTACTTC. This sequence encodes CASSLGTFSYEQYF.

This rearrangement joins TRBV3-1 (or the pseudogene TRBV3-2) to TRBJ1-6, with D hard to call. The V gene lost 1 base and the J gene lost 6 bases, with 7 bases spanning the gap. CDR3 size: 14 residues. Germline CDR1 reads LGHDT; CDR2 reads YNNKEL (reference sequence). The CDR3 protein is CASSQGALNSPLHF. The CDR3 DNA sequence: TGTGCCAGCAGCCAAGGGGCCCTTAATTCACCCCTCCACTTT.